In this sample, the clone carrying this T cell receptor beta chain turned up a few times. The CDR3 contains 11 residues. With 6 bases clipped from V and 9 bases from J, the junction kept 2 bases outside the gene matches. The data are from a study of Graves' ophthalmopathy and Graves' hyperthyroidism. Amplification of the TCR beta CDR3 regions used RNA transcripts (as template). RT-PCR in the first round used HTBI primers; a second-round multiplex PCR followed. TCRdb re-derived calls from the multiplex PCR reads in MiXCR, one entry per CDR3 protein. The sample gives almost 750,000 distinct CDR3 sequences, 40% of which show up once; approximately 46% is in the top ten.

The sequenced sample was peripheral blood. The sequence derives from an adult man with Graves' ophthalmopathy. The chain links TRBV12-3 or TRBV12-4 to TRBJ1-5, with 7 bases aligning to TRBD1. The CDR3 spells CASRHRGPQHF. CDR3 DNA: TGTGCCAGCAGGCACAGGGGGCCCCAGCATTTT.